This T cell receptor beta chain is drawn from a study of shared clonotypes between healthy human individuals. Study information: Donors had three CD4 naive, three CD4 memory, two CD8 naive and one CD8 memory plate apiece.

In the authors' workflow: Owing to the provision of junction-only sequences devoid of quality scores by immunoSEQ, filtering differed. Clones were read by immunoSEQ multiplex PCR, and TCRdb kept only the in-frame ones, dropping some. Clonal size and the V and J genes are those of that table, whereas D and trimming came from the DNA. The table shows about 2 million clones, with 85% to 95% occurring only once. Germline CDR1 MGHRA, CDR2 YSYEKL. The trim removed 7 bases at V and 2 bases at J, leaving 18 bases unmatched. This CDR3 spans 18 amino acids. A word on this clone: Its antigen is as yet unknown.

Positive CCR7 selection of CD45RO-negative cells yielded the naive CD8 cells, and terminally differentiated effector memory CD45RA+ cells were excluded. Healthy and HIV-negative, the adult donors had no recent acute infections or vaccinations. Study-level findings and limits: Memory subsets had estimated richness that was generally smaller than that of naive subsets.

The chain couples TRBV4-1 to TRBJ2-5; 8 nucleotides line up with TRBD1. Sequencing was performed on naive CD8+ T cells sorted from blood. The clonotype comes from a man aged 18 to 29 in good health. The chain's CDR3 is CASTLSSLQGVPQETQYF. Written as DNA, the CDR3 is TGCGCCAGCACCCTGAGCTCCTTACAGGGGGTTCCTCAAGAGACCCAGTACTTC.